A selection of T cell receptor beta chains follows, all from one sample in a study of T cell responses to AZD1222 COVID-19 vaccine. Profiling relied on immunoSEQ multiplex PCR, and the TCRdb table lists in-frame clones only, not all of them. The sample has around 130,000 clones; 80% to 90% are singletons. This sample comprised peripheral blood, obtained on day 0 of AZD1222 vaccination. These TCRs come from an adult in good health. Both conserved end residues are part of each CDR3. D genes are given only for firm matches. Clone size is given for some rows only: seen once, a few or many times, or a class if the clone is expanded.

v_call,j_call,clone_size,d_call,cdr3_aa,cdr3_nt
TRBV11-3,TRBJ2-6,.,TRBD1,CASSSPGTEPSGANVLTF,TGTGCCAGCAGCTCCCCCGGGACAGAACCCTCTGGGGCCAACGTCCTGACTTTC
TRBV11-2,TRBJ2-1,once,TRBD2,CASSSHVAGGPVEQFF,TGTGCCAGCAGCTCCCATGTAGCGGGAGGGCCAGTCGAGCAGTTCTTC
TRBV7-2,TRBJ1-2,.,TRBD1,CASSFSTGGRSNYGYTF,TGTGCCAGCAGCTTTTCGACAGGGGGAAGGTCCAATTATGGCTACACCTTC
TRBV7-9,TRBJ1-3,few,TRBD1,CASSPFETGGGNTIYF,TGTGCCAGCAGCCCGTTCGAGACAGGGGGTGGAAACACCATATATTTT
TRBV16,TRBJ1-2,.,.,CASSQELWIGYTF,TGTGCCAGCAGCCAAGAATTATGGATCGGCTACACCTTC
TRBV7-6,TRBJ1-1,.,.,CASSSGFPEAFF,TGTGCCAGCAGCTCAGGGTTCCCTGAAGCTTTCTTT
TRBV6-4,TRBJ2-5,.,TRBD2,CAGLAAKETQYF,TGTGCAGGACTAGCGGCGAAAGAGACCCAGTACTTC
TRBV20-1,TRBJ2-7,once,.,CSARRADEQYF,TGCAGTGCTAGAAGGGCAGACGAGCAGTACTTC
TRBV10-3,TRBJ1-1,.,.,CAISESLGTGNTEAFF,TGTGCCATCAGTGAGTCCCTGGGGACGGGGAACACTGAAGCTTTCTTT
TRBV6-5,TRBJ2-7,.,TRBD1,CASSWTGDRYEQYF,TGTGCCAGCAGTTGGACAGGGGACCGCTACGAGCAGTACTTC
TRBV11-3,TRBJ2-1,.,.,CASSLGDNEQFF,TGTGCCAGCAGCCTAGGGGACAATGAGCAGTTCTTC
TRBV7-2,TRBJ1-1,.,.,CASSQSTEAFF,TGTGCCAGCAGCCAAAGCACTGAAGCTTTCTTT
TRBV4-1,TRBJ2-1,.,.,CASSPDFDEQFF,TGCGCCAGCAGCCCCGATTTCGATGAGCAGTTCTTC
TRBV5-8,TRBJ1-1,.,.,CASSLLGGAEAFF,TGTGCCAGCAGCTTGTTAGGAGGGGCTGAAGCTTTCTTT
TRBV27,TRBJ2-2,.,.,CASSLLQATGELFF,TGTGCCAGCAGTTTGTTACAGGCTACCGGGGAGCTGTTTTTT
TRBV6-5,TRBJ2-7,.,.,CASSYYGEQYF,TGTGCCAGCAGTTACTACGGCGAGCAGTACTTC
TRBV3-1/TRBV3-2,TRBJ1-2,once,TRBD1,CASSPQGARGDYTF,TGTGCCAGCAGCCCCCAGGGGGCAAGAGGTGACTACACCTTC
TRBV9,TRBJ1-3,few,.,CASSVEGGRAGNTIYF,TGTGCCAGCAGCGTAGAAGGGGGAAGGGCTGGAAACACCATATATTTT
TRBV30,TRBJ2-4,.,.,CAWSVPPGNPKNIQYF,TGTGCCTGGAGTGTACCGCCAGGGAATCCAAAAAACATTCAGTACTTC
TRBV6-2/TRBV6-3,TRBJ1-1,.,.,CASSWVGGVQAFF,TGTGCCAGCAGTTGGGTTGGGGGTGTACAAGCTTTCTTT
TRBV5-1,TRBJ2-1,few,.,CASSFSLGEQFF,TGCGCCAGCAGCTTCTCGCTTGGGGAGCAGTTCTTC
TRBV27,TRBJ2-7,.,TRBD1,CASSLERTGGHEQYF,TGTGCCAGCAGTTTAGAGAGGACAGGGGGGCACGAGCAGTACTTC
TRBV11-2,TRBJ1-3,.,TRBD1,CASSLVGTGVRTGNTIYF,TGTGCCAGCAGCTTAGTTGGGACAGGGGTTAGGACCGGAAACACCATATATTTT
TRBV3-1/TRBV3-2,TRBJ1-1,.,.,CASSLDSRWTEAFF,TGTGCCAGCAGCCTTGACAGCAGATGGACTGAAGCTTTCTTT
TRBV6-6,TRBJ1-5,.,.,CASSPARGQPQHF,TGTGCCAGCAGTCCCGCAAGAGGTCAGCCCCAGCATTTT
TRBV11-3,TRBJ2-5,.,TRBD2,CASSSPPGSGGFGGQKTQYF,TGTGCCAGCAGCTCCCCCCCCGGGAGCGGGGGTTTCGGCGGGCAAAAGACCCAGTACTTC
TRBV4-2,TRBJ1-4,few,.,CASSQVGEKLFF,TGTGCCAGCAGCCAAGTCGGTGAAAAACTGTTTTTT
TRBV7-9,TRBJ2-6,.,.,CASSYPHPSGANVLTF,TGTGCCAGCTCGTACCCCCACCCCTCTGGGGCCAACGTCCTGACTTTC
TRBV4-2,TRBJ1-6,.,.,CATNTGLDSPLHF,TGTGCCACGAACACAGGGCTAGATTCACCCCTCCACTTT
TRBV6-5,TRBJ2-5,.,.,CASSSGTPETQYF,TGTGCCAGCAGTTCCGGAACACCAGAGACCCAGTACTTC
TRBV2,TRBJ2-7,.,.,CASSVGREYEQYF,TGTGCCAGCAGTGTTGGTAGAGAATACGAGCAGTACTTC
TRBV15,TRBJ2-4,.,.,CATSTGQLLAKNIQYF,TGTGCCACCAGCACCGGACAGTTACTAGCCAAAAACATTCAGTACTTC
TRBV29-1,TRBJ1-1,.,.,CSVEEVAGGNTEAFF,TGCAGCGTTGAAGAGGTTGCGGGGGGGAACACTGAAGCTTTCTTT
TRBV29-1,TRBJ1-2,.,.,CSVEEGPGWGYTF,TGCAGCGTTGAAGAGGGGCCAGGGTGGGGCTACACCTTC
TRBV7-2,TRBJ2-7,.,.,CASSRTAPLSYEQYF,TGTGCCAGCAGCCGGACTGCGCCCCTTTCCTACGAGCAGTACTTC
TRBV6-2/TRBV6-3,TRBJ1-2,.,.,CASSFGPGVIGYTF,TGTGCCAGCAGTTTTGGACCCGGGGTTATTGGCTACACCTTC
TRBV6-5,TRBJ2-3,.,.,CASNLQLPDTQYF,TGTGCCAGCAACCTACAACTACCAGATACGCAGTATTTT
TRBV9,TRBJ2-7,.,TRBD2,CASSPSGTYEQYF,TGTGCCAGCAGTCCTAGCGGGACCTACGAGCAGTACTTC